This TCR beta chain was sequenced during a study of vaccination and CD4 T cells after COVID-19. Whole-study context: By nasal swab PCR, the convalescent patients were SARS-CoV-2 positive, with about 10 mild cases and one severe. General study results and limits: Spike mono-reactivity was found in 304 of 307 vaccine-specific clones from convalescent patients.

Concerning this clonotype: Its antigen is unknown.

CDR3 length equals 17 residues. V lost 3 bases and J lost 0; bases outside the gene matches: 6. CDR1 DFQATT and CDR2 SNEGSKA come from the germline V gene (reference sequence). Treatment indicated: approximately nine-day PBMC culture with coronavirus spike peptide pools or control peptides (ViraFEST assay). Peptide pool stimulation in ViraFEST expanded antigen-specific T cells, whose TCRs were then sequenced. Sequence data for DNA of cultured CD4+ T cells were generated by the Oncomine TCR Beta short-read assay. TCRdb analysed the PCR reads with MiXCR anew, one entry per CDR3 protein. The sample consists of 9,000 to 10,000 distinct CDR3 sequences, less than 55% of them appearing once.

The chain has TRBV20-1 and TRBJ2-6; TRBD1 agrees at 9 bases. Sequencing used CD4+ T cells from blood, cultured in vitro. The sequence was obtained from a human donor who had recovered from COVID-19. The CDR3 nucleotides read TGCAGTGCTAGGGTGGGGGGACAGGGCTCTGGGGCCAACGTCCTGACTTTC. It specifies CSARVGGQGSGANVLTF.